This T cell receptor (beta chain) was identified in a study of shared clonotypes between healthy human individuals. Study at large: Researchers assigned three CD4 naive, three CD4 memory, two CD8 naive and one CD8 memory plate to each donor.

This clone was detected a few times. Its antigen is still unknown. Study conclusions and caveats: Only blood was sampled, and tissue TCR repertoires likely differ from blood ones.

The donor population consisted of healthy HIV-negative adults with no recent acute infections or vaccinations. Sequencing used immunoSEQ multiplex PCR; TCRdb keeps in-frame clones, though not all of them. The sample holds around 980,000 clones, 75% to 80% seen once. The CDR3 is 15 amino acids. V trimming: 4 bases; J trimming: 4 bases; junction bases outside the gene matches: 6. From germline, CDR1 is SGHNT and CDR2 YYREEE (reference sequence). The clonotype was recovered from a man younger than 30 in good health. Some clones in this sample may be carry-over from other donors' samples. V and J are TRBV5-4 and TRBJ1-3; TRBD1 matches at 9 bases. Material: memory CD4+ T cells from PBMCs. Described subset: CD45RA-negative fraction. CDR3 coding DNA: TGTGCCAGCAGCCCTCCGGGACAGGGAGGAAACACCATATATTTT. It encodes CASSPPGQGGNTIYF. Supplemented by reference TRBV5-4 and TRBJ1-3, the full variable domain reads ETGVTQSPTHLIKTRGQQVTLRCSSQSGHNTVSWYQQALGQGPQFIFQYYREEENGRGNFPPRFSGLQFPNYSSELNVNALELDDSALYLCASSPPGQGGNTIYFGEGSWLTVV.